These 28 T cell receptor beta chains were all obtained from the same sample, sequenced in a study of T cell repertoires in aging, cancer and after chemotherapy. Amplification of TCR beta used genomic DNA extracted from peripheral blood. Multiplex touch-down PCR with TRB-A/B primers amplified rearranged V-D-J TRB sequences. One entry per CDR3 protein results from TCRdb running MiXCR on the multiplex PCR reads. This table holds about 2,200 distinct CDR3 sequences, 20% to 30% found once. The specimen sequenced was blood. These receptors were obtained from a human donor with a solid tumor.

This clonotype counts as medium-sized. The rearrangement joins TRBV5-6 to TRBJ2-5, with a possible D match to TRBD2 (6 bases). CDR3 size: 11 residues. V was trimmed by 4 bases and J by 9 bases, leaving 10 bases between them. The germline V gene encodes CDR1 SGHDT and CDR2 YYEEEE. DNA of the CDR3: TGTGCCAGCAGCCTCCGGGACTCCCAGTACTTC. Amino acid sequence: CASSLRDSQYF.

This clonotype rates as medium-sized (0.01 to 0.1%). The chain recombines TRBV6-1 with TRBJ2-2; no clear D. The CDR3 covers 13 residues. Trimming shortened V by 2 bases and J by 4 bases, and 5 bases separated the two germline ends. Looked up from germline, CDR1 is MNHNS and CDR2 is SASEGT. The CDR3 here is CASSEIRTGELFF. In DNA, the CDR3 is TGTGCCAGCAGTGAAATTCGCACCGGGGAGCTGTTTTTT.

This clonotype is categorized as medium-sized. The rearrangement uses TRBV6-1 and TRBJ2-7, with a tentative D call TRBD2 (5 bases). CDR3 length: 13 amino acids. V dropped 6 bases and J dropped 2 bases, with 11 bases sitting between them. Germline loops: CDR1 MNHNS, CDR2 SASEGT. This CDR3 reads CASSRAEAYEQYF. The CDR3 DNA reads TGTGCCAGCAGCCGGGCGGAGGCCTACGAGCAGTACTTC.

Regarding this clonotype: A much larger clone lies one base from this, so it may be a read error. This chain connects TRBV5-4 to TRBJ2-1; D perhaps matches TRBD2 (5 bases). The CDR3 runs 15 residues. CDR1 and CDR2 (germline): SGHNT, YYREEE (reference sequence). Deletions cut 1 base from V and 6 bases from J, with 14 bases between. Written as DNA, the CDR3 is TGTGCCAGCAGCTTGATCCAGACGGGATGCAATGAGCAGTTCTTC. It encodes CASSLIQTGCNEQFF.

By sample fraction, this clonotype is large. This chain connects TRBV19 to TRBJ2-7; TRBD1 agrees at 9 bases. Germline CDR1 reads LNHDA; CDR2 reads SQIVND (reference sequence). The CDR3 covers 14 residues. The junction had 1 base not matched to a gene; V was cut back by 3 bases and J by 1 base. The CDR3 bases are TGTGCCAGTAGTATTGGGACAGGGTCCTACGAGCAGTACTTC. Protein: CASSIGTGSYEQYF.

The CDR3 sequence is CSASGGDTDTQYF. CDR3 sequence (DNA): TGCAGTGCTAGCGGGGGGGACACAGATACGCAGTATTTT. This chain connects TRBV20-1 to TRBJ2-3, with 8 bases fitting TRBD2. Losses at the gene ends were 3 bases for V and 2 bases for J; bases not matched to a gene: 1. Germline V lookup: CDR1 DFQATT, CDR2 SNEGSKA (reference sequence). The CDR3 contains 13 residues.

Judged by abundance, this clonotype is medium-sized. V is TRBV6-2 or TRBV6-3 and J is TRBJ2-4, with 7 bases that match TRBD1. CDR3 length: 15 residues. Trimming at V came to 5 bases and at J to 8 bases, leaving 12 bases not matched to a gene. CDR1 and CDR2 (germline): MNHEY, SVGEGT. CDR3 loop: CASSRGQVLKYIQYF. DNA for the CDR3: TGTGCCAGCAGTCGTGGACAGGTCTTGAAGTACATTCAGTACTTC.

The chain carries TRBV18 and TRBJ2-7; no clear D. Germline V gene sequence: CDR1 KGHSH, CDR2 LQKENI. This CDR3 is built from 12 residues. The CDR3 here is CVSSPQRNEQYF. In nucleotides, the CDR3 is TGTGTTAGCTCACCACAGCGCAACGAGCAGTACTTC.

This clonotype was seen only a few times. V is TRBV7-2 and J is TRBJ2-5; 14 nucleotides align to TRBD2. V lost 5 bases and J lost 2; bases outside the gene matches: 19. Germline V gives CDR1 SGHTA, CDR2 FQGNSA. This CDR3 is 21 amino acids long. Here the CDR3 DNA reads TGTGCCAGCAGCAAAAACATTCGGACTAGCGGGGGGCCCGTTCGTCAAGAGACCCAGTACTTC. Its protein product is CASSKNIRTSGGPVRQETQYF.

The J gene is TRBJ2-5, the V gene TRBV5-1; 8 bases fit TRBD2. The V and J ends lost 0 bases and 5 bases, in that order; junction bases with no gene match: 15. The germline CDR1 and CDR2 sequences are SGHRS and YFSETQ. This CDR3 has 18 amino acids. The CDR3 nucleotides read TGCGCCAGCAGCTTGGGGTTCCGGACTAGCTCGGCAATGGAGACCCAGTACTTC. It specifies CASSLGFRTSSAMETQYF. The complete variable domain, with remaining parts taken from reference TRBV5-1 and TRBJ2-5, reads KAGVTQTPRYLIKTRGQQVTLSCSPISGHRSVSWYQQTPGQGLQFLFEYFSETQRNKGNFPGRFSGRQFSNSRSEMNVSTLELGDSALYLCASSLGFRTSSAMETQYFGPGTRLLVL.

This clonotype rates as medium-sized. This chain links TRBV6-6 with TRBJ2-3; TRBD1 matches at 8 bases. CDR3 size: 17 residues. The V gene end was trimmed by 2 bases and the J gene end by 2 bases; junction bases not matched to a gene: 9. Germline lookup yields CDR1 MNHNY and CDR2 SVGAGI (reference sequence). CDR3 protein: CASSYPRQGATTDTQYF. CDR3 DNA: TGTGCCAGCAGTTACCCGCGTCAGGGGGCTACCACAGATACGCAGTATTTT.

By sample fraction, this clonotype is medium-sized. This CDR3 is CASSQALAVTYEQYF. The DNA for the CDR3 is TGCGCCAGCAGCCAAGCACTAGCCGTTACCTACGAGCAGTACTTC. This rearrangement joins TRBV4-3 to TRBJ2-7, with D possibly matching TRBD2 (6 bases). The CDR3 is 15 residues long. The V and J ends lost 1 base and 2 bases respectively, with 12 bases between them. Germline loops: CDR1 LGHNA, CDR2 YSLEER.

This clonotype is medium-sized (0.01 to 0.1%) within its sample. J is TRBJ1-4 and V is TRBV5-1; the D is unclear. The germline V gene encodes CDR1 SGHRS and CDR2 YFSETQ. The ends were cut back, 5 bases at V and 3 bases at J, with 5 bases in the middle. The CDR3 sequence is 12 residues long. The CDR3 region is CASRQPNEKLFF. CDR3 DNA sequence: TGCGCCAGCAGACAGCCTAATGAAAAACTGTTTTTT.

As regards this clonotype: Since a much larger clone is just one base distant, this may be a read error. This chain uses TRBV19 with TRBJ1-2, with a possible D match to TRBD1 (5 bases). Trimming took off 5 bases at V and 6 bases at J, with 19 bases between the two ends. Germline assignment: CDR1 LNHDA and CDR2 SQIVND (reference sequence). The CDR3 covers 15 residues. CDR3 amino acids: CASSLPRAGRDGYTF. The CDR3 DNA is TGTGCCAGTAGTTTACCCCGGGCAGGGCGGGATGGCTACACCTTC.

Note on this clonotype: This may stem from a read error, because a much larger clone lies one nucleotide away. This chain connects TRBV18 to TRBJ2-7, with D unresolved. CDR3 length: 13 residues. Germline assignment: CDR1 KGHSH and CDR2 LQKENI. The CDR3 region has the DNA TGTGACAGCTCACCGGGCGGAAACTACGAGCAGTACTTC. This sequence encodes CDSSPGGNYEQYF.

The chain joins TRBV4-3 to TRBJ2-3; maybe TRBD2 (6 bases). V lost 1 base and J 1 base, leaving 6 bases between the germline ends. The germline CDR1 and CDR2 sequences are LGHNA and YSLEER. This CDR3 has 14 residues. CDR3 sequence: CASSQGLGTDTQYF. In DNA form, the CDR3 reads TGCGCCAGCAGCCAAGGACTAGGCACAGATACGCAGTATTTT.

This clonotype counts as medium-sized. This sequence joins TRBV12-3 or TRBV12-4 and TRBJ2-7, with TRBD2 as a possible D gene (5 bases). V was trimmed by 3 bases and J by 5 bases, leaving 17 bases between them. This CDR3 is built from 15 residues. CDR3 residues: CASSLFPRDSDEQYF. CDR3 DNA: TGTGCCAGCAGTTTGTTCCCTCGGGATTCGGACGAGCAGTACTTC.

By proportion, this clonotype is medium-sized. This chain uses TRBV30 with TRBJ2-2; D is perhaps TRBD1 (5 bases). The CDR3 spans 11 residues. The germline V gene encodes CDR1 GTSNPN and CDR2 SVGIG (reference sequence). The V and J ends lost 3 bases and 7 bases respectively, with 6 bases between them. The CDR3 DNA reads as TGTGCCTGGAGAAGGGGCGGGGAGCTGTTTTTT. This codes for CAWRRGGELFF.

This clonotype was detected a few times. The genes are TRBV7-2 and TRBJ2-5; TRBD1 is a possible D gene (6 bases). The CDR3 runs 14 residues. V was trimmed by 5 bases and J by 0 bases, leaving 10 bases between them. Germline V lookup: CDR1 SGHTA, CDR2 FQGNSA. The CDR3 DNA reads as TGTGCCAGCAGCCCCCGGGACAACCAAGAGACCCAGTACTTC. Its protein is CASSPRDNQETQYF.

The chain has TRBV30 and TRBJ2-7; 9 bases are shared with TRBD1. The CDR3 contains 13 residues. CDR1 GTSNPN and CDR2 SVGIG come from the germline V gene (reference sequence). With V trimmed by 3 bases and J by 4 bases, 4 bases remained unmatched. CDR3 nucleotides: TGTGCCTGGAGCGGGACAGGGCCTTACGAGCAGTACTTC. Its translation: CAWSGTGPYEQYF.

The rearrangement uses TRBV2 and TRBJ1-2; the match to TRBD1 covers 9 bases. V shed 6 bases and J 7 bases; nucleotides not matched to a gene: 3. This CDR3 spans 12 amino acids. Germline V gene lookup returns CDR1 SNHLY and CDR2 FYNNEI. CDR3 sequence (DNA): TGTGCCAGCAGGGGGGACAGGGCTGGCTACACCTTC. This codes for CASRGDRAGYTF.

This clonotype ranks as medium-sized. CDR3 in amino acids: CASKVPGGYNEQFF. The CDR3 DNA is TGTGCCAGCAAAGTCCCGGGGGGTTACAATGAGCAGTTCTTC. The genes are TRBV6-2 or TRBV6-3 and TRBJ2-1, with TRBD2 matching over 7 bases. This CDR3 spans 14 amino acids. From germline, CDR1 is MNHEY and CDR2 SVGEGT. The junction had 7 bases not matched to a gene; V was cut back by 7 bases and J by 4 bases.

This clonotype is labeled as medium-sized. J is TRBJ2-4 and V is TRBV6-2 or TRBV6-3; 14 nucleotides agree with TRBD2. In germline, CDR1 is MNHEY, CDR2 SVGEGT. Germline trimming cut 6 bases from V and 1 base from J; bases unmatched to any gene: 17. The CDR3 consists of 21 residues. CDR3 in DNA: TGTGCCAGCAGATCCGCAAGACTAGCGGGGGGGCCAAGTCTTGCCAAAAACATTCAGTACTTC. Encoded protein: CASRSARLAGGPSLAKNIQYF.

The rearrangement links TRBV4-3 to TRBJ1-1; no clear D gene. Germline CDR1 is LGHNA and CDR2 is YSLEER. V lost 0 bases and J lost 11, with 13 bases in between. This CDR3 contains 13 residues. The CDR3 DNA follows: TGCGCCAGCAGCCAAGATGGTTGGCCTCGGGCTTTCTTT. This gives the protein CASSQDGWPRAFF.

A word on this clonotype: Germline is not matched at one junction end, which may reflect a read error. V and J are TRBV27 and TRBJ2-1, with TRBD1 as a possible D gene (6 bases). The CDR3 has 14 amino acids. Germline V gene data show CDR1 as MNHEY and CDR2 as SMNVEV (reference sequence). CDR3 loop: CASSRGTNTYEQYF. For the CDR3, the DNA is TGTGCCAGCAGTAGGGGGACAAACACCTACGAGCAATACTTC.

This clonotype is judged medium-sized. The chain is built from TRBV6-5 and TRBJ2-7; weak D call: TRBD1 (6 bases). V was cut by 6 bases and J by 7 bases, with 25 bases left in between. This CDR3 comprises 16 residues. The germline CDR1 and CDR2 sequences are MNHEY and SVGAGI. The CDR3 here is CASRSRTALAQGEQYF. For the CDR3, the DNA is TGTGCCAGCAGGTCAAGGACCGCCCTCGCCCAGGGGGAGCAGTACTTC.

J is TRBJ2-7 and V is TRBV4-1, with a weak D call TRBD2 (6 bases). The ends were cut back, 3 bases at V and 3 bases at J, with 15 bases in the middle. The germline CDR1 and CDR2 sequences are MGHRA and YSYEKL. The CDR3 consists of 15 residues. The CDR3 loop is CASSQLPLGGYEQYF. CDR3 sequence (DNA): TGCGCCAGCAGCCAGCTCCCCTTGGGGGGCTACGAGCAGTACTTC.

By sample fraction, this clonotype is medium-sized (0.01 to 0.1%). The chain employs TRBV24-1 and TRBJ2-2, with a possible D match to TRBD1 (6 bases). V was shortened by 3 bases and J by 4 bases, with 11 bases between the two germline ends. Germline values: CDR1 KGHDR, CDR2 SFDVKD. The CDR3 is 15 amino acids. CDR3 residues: CATSDPDRFTGELFF. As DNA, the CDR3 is TGTGCCACCAGTGATCCTGACAGGTTCACCGGGGAGCTGTTTTTT.